What follows are 21 T cell receptor beta chains derived from one specimen sequenced in a study of tumor-infiltrating lymphocytes in primary liver carcinoma (dated by TCRdb to 2017 to 2019). Reads for this sample came from an Illumina HiSeq 2500. Using a constant-region primer and ProtoScript II reverse transcriptase, TCRbeta-specific cDNA was reverse-transcribed from around 500 ng total RNA. The TCRbeta libraries were prepared through three rounds of nested multiplex PCR following a slightly modified ARM-PCR procedure. The first two PCR rounds used multiplex TRBV1-TRBV30 forward primers with a Cbeta reverse primer, each for about 10 cycles. In-frame beta chains were kept once TCRdb had trimmed the public reads at Q25 with fastp and called clones with MiXCR. Every distinct CDR3 protein forms one entry, paired with its most common genes and DNA. This sample gives some 180,000 distinct CDR3 sequences in total; around 81% of them show up just once. The ten biggest clones cover about a sixth of the sample.

Without any cell sorting, total RNA and DNA were co-extracted from about 21-30 mg of bulk tissue using the AllPrep DNA/RNA mini kit. Sequenced sample: tumor tissue from primary liver carcinoma. The origin of the receptors is a man aged 35 to 55 with primary liver carcinoma and hepatitis B virus infection.

The chain employs TRBV29-1 and TRBJ1-2, with TRBD1 identical over 7 bases. The germline gives CDR1 SQVTM, CDR2 ANQGSEA. The CDR3 runs 12 residues. The CDR3 DNA reads TGCGGCACTCGGGACAGAGGATATGGCTACACCTTC. This codes for CGTRDRGYGYTF.

Only one count was recorded for this clonotype. Since the CDR3 does not end with the conserved phenylalanine or tryptophan, this likely comes from a read error. CDR3 in amino acids: CGSSTGGTTEAFL. CDR3 nucleotides: TGTGGCAGCAGCACGGGGGGGACTACTGAAGCTTTCCTT. The chain combines TRBV6-6 with TRBJ1-1; TRBD1 might be the D (5 bases). The CDR3 runs to 13 residues. Germline-derived CDR1 and CDR2 are MNHNY and SVGAGI (reference sequence).

The chain carries TRBV11-1 and TRBJ2-5; D is undetermined. Germline V gene lookup returns CDR1 SGHAT and CDR2 FQDESV (reference sequence). The CDR3 is 14 amino acids. V lost 9 bases and J lost 0, with 14 bases in between. As DNA, the CDR3 is TGTGCCAGGATCCTGACGAGTAACCAAGAGACCCAGTACTTC. Translated: CARILTSNQETQYF.

About this clonotype itself: Germline and junction disagree at one end, which may indicate a read error. This chain links TRBV13 with TRBJ2-7; TRBD1 agrees at 11 bases. The CDR3 covers 16 residues. Germline V gene lookup returns CDR1 PRHDT and CDR2 FYEKMQ (reference sequence). DNA of the CDR3: TGTGCCAGCAGTTTACGTGGGACAGGGGGGACCTACGACCAGTACTTC. This gives the protein CASSLRGTGGTYDQYF.

Remarks on this clonotype: No conserved phenylalanine or tryptophan ends this CDR3, so it is likely a read error. The chain couples TRBV29-1 to TRBJ2-6, with no clear D. The CDR3 totals 12 residues. CDR1 is SQVTM and CDR2 is ANQGSEA in the germline V gene. In DNA form, the CDR3 reads TGCTGCGTTATTTTTGGGGCCAACGTCCTGACTATC. Its translation: CCVIFGANVLTI.

Turning to this clonotype: Possible read error: a much larger clone is one base away. The chain carries TRBV7-3 and TRBJ2-5; D is perhaps TRBD1 or TRBD2 (5 bases each). In germline, CDR1 is SGHTA, CDR2 FQGTGA. The CDR3 is 15 residues long. V lost 4 bases and J 7 bases, leaving 19 bases between the germline ends. CDR3 region: CASSSGPGLGGTQYF. The CDR3 nucleotides are TGTGCCAGCAGCTCGGGACCAGGATTAGGCGGGACCCAGTACTTC.

The chain employs TRBV10-3 and TRBJ2-1; D tentatively reads TRBD1 or TRBD2 (6 bases each). The V end was cut by 4 bases, the J end by 0 bases, with 13 bases between. From germline, CDR1 is ENHRY and CDR2 SYGVKD. The CDR3 runs to 16 residues. This CDR3 is CAISVTGASSYNEQFF. The CDR3 DNA follows: TGTGCCATCAGTGTAACGGGGGCGAGCTCCTACAATGAGCAGTTCTTC.

Regarding this clonotype: Compared with germline, one end of the junction differs, possibly owing to a read error. The chain combines TRBV11-2 with TRBJ1-6, with D perhaps matching TRBD1 (5 bases). This CDR3 has 16 amino acids. The germline V gene encodes CDR1 SGHAT and CDR2 FQNNGV. The chain's CDR3 is CASNLGDDGYNSPLLF. CDR3 DNA: TGTGCCAGCAACTTAGGGGACGATGGTTATAATTCACCCCTCCTCTTT.

This clonotype is medium-sized by share. The V call is TRBV6-2 or TRBV6-3, the J call TRBJ1-2, with unresolved D. Trimming removed 6 bases at V and 4 bases at J, with 9 bases between. This CDR3 region has 12 residues. The V gene's germline CDR1 is MNHEY and CDR2 SVGEGT. DNA for the CDR3: TGTGCCAGCAGCCCAACAGCCTATGGCTACACCTTC. Its protein product is CASSPTAYGYTF.

In regard to this clonotype: The CDR3 does not close with the conserved phenylalanine or tryptophan, likely indicating a read error. The chain uses TRBV29-1 and TRBJ2-1; 8 bases align to TRBD2. From germline, CDR1 is SQVTM and CDR2 ANQGSEA. CDR3 length: 13 amino acids. CDR3 amino acids: CSVGLGAYNEQFL. The CDR3 DNA follows: TGCAGCGTGGGACTAGGGGCCTACAATGAACAGTTCTTA.

About this clonotype: This sequence may be a read error, since a much larger clone differs from it by one base. The rearrangement joins TRBV30 to TRBJ1-2; no clear D gene. Trimming removed 3 bases from V and 9 bases from J, with 11 bases in between. The CDR3 sequence is 11 residues long. CDR1 and CDR2 from the germline V gene are GTSNPN and SVGIG (reference sequence). CDR3 nucleotides: TGTGCCTGGAGAGGAGTCACTAGCTACACCTTC. It is translated as CAWRGVTSYTF.

J is TRBJ2-6 and V is TRBV11-2; D gene unclear. The V gene's germline CDR1 is SGHAT and CDR2 FQNNGV. The CDR3 extends over 15 amino acids. The CDR3 protein is CCTQLPRSGANVLTF. The CDR3 DNA reads as TGTTGCACCCAGCTGCCGCGCTCTGGGGCCAACGTCCTGACTTTC.

Notes on this clonotype: The junction and the germline gene differ at one end; a read error may be behind it. This chain uses TRBV6-5 with TRBJ2-6, with 7 bases lining up with TRBD1. Germline V gene sequence: CDR1 MNHEY, CDR2 SVGAGI. The CDR3 covers 17 residues. The CDR3 is CARSSRTGRSGANVLTF. The CDR3 DNA reads TGTGCCAGGAGTTCCCGGACAGGCCGCTCTGGGGCCAACGTCCTGACTTTC.

On this clonotype itself: One end of the junction varies from germline; a read error may be responsible. The V gene is TRBV11-3, the J gene TRBJ1-1; D is unresolved. Germline CDR1 reads SGHNT; CDR2 reads YENEEA. This CDR3 is 13 amino acids long. The CDR3 nucleotides are TGTGCCAACAGCAAGGCCACGGGCACTGGAGCTTTCTTC. Amino acids: CANSKATGTGAFF. Using reference TRBV11-3 and TRBJ1-1 for the parts outside the CDR3, the full variable domain is EAGVVQSPRYKIIEKKQPVAFWCNPISGHNTLYWYLQNLGQGPELLIRYENEEAVDDSQLPKDRFSAERLKGVDSTLKIQPAELGDSAVYLCANSKATGTGAFFGQGTRLTVV.

A remark on this clonotype: The junction differs from germline at one of its ends, possibly a read error. The V and J genes are TRBV29-1 and TRBJ2-5; perhaps TRBD1 as D (5 bases). Germline lookup yields CDR1 SQVTM and CDR2 ANQGSEA. The CDR3 consists of 13 residues. CDR3 in amino acids: CSVPTAYQETQYF. CDR3 bases: TGCAGCGTCCCGACAGCGTACCAAGAGACCCAATACTTC.

To note about this clonotype: It may be a read error: a sequence one base away is much more abundant. The chain uses TRBV6-2 or TRBV6-3 and TRBJ2-1; tentatively, D is TRBD2 (5 bases). The CDR3 covers 11 residues. CDR1 and CDR2 from the germline V gene are MNHEY and SVGEGT. CDR3 loop: CASTNGGEHFF. The CDR3 coding sequence is TGTGCCAGCACCAATGGAGGAGAGCACTTCTTC.

With respect to this clonotype: Relative to the germline gene, one junction end is altered; a read error may explain this. The chain links TRBV5-4 to TRBJ2-2; 9 bases are shared with TRBD2. The CDR3 consists of 16 residues. CDR1 SGHNT and CDR2 YYREEE come from the germline V gene (reference sequence). The CDR3, as DNA: TGTGCCAGCATCACCGGACTAGCGCAGAGCACCGGGGAGCTTTTTTTT. Encoded protein: CASITGLAQSTGELFF.

On this clonotype itself: No conserved phenylalanine or tryptophan ends this CDR3, so it is likely a read error. It is unclear where the CDR3 begins or ends on the DNA, so no DNA is shown, and the CDR3 is as TCRdb lists it. V is TRBV29-1 and J is TRBJ2-7. CDR1 is SQVTM, CDR2 ANQGSEA, per germline. The CDR3 is 14 residues long, counting both termini. CDR3 residues: CSVIRLGNSYEQHL.

The DNA of the CDR3 is TGCAGCGCTCCCCCGGATTGGGCAATGAGCACTGAAGCTTTCTTT. Protein product: CSAPPDWAMSTEAFF. The chain recombines TRBV29-1 with TRBJ1-1, with D unresolved. The CDR3 totals 15 residues. The germline gives CDR1 SQVTM, CDR2 ANQGSEA. Trimming left V 7 bases short and J 4 bases short, with 22 bases between. Based on the CDR3 plus reference TRBV29-1 and TRBJ1-1, the full variable domain is SAVISQKPSRDICQRGTSLTIQCQVDSQVTMMFWYRQQPGQSLTLIATANQGSEATYESGFVIDKFPISRPNLTFSTLTVSNMSPEDSSIYLCSAPPDWAMSTEAFFGQGTRLTVV.

In the case of this clonotype: The junction does not match germline at one end; this may be a read error. The gene calls are TRBV12-3 or TRBV12-4 and TRBJ1-1; weak D call: TRBD1 (5 bases). This CDR3 is built from 12 residues. The DNA for the CDR3 is TGTGCCAGTAGTTGGGGGAACACTGAAACTTTCTTT. It translates to CASSWGNTETFF.

Concerning this clonotype itself: The junction and the germline gene differ at one end; a read error may be behind it. The chain is built from TRBV12-3 or TRBV12-4 and TRBJ2-3; D is ambiguous. The CDR3 is made up of 15 amino acids. The CDR3 coding sequence is TGTGCCAACACCCTGAGAGGAGAAAACACAGAAACGCAGTATTTT. It yields the protein CANTLRGENTETQYF.